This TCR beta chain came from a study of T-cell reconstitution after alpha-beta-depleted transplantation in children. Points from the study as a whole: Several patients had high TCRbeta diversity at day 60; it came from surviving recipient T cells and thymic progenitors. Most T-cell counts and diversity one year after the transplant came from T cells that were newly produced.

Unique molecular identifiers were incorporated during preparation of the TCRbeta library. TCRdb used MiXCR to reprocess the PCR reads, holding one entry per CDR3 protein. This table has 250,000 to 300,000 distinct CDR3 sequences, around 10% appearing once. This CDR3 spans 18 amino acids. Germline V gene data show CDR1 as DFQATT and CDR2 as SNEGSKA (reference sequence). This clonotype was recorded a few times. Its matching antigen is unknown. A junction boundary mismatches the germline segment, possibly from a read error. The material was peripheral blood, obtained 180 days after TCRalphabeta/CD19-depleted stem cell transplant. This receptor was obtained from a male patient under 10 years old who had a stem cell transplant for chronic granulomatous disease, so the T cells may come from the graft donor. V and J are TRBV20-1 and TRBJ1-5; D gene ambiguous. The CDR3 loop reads CCARDKSDTGLHNQPQHF. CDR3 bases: TGCTGTGCTAGAGATAAATCCGATACCGGGTTACACAATCAGCCCCAGCATTTT.